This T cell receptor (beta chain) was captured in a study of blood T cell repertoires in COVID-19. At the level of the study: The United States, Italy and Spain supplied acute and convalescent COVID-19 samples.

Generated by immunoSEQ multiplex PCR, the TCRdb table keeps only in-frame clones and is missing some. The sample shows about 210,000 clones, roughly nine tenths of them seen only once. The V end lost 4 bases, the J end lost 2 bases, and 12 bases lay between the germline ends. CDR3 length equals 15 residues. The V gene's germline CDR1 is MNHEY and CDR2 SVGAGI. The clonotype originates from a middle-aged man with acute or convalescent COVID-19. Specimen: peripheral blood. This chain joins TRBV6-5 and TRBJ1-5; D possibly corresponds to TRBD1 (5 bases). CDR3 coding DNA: TGTGCCAGCAGTTTGGGCGCCAGGGGCAATCAGCCCCAGCATTTT. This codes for CASSLGARGNQPQHF.